The subject of this entry is one TCR beta chain. Its specificity is not known. The data belong to a study of response to subunit inactivated influenza vaccine. Study results and limitations: The authors put forward the suggestion that each seasonal influenza vaccination may bring in only a limited number of new T cells.

This CDR3 is built from 14 residues. Deletions cut 2 bases from V and 2 bases from J, with 9 bases between. Germline-derived CDR1 and CDR2 are MNHEY and SVGAGI. TCRdb re-analysed the RT-PCR reads in MiXCR, keeping a single row per CDR3 protein. The sample contains roughly 790,000 distinct CDR3 sequences, 20% to 25% of which appear only once. The sequencing used PBMCs from blood, collected roughly 5 days after vaccination. The chain carries TRBV6-5 and TRBJ1-1; D may be TRBD1 (6 bases). The clonotype originates from a man between 50 and 59 years old who received an inactivated influenza vaccine. CDR3 nucleotide sequence: TGTGCCAGCAGTTACGGGACACCTAACACTGAAGCTTTCTTT. Its translation is CASSYGTPNTEAFF.